This TCR beta chain comes out of a study of regulatory T cells in long-lasting Graves disease. CDR1 is SGDLS, CDR2 YYNGEE, per germline. CDR3 length: 14 amino acids. V lost 0 bases to trimming and J lost 5 bases, with 12 bases between them. Building the TCR beta libraries relied on iRepertoire HTBI primers, and CDR3 regions underwent Arm-PCR. TCRdb reprocessed the multiplex PCR reads via MiXCR and lists one record per CDR3 protein. The sample gives roughly 700,000 distinct CDR3 sequences, about 30% of which show up once; around 42% is in the top ten. The time point denotes: persistent/refractory GD, antithyroid drugs over 5 years with positive TRAb. The TCR library was prepared using RNA isolated from PBMCs.

Sequencing was performed on peripheral blood mononuclear cells (PBMCs), taken when the disease was refractory, from a patient treated with antithyroid drugs. This sequence originates from a female donor with Graves disease. The chain employs TRBV9 and TRBJ2-7; D could derive from TRBD1 or TRBD2 (5 bases each). CDR3 sequence (DNA): TGTGCCAGCAGCGTAGCAATGGGGACCCACGAGCAGTACTTC. Its protein is CASSVAMGTHEQYF.